The 28 T cell receptor beta chains below come from one sample, sequenced in a study of blood T cell repertoires in COVID-19. TCRdb's table, derived via immunoSEQ multiplex PCR, lists solely in-frame clones and lacks some. The sample includes around 260,000 clones, 75% to 90% of them seen just once. Source material: peripheral blood. Receptors were obtained from a man in his thirties or forties with active or convalescent COVID-19.

This clone was recorded once. J is TRBJ1-2 and V is TRBV1; TRBD1, the table's D call, was not compared with the DNA. TRBV1 is deemed a pseudogene. CDR3 length: 12 residues. The CDR3 DNA reads as TGCACCAGGGTGACAGCACTCTATGGCTACACCTTC. Encoded protein: CTRVTALYGYTF.

The table lists this clone with a few counts. The chain recombines TRBV7-6 with TRBJ2-1, with 15 nucleotides matching TRBD2. This CDR3 contains 17 residues. CDR1 and CDR2 (germline): SGHVS, FNYEAQ. The junction had 6 bases not matched to a gene; V was cut back by 1 base and J by 8 bases. This CDR3 is CASSLGEGLAGGHEQFF. As DNA, the CDR3 is TGTGCCAGCAGCTTAGGAGAAGGACTAGCGGGGGGGCATGAGCAGTTCTTC.

V usage is TRBV4-1 and J usage is TRBJ2-7; 11 bases agree with TRBD1. The CDR3 is 18 residues long. Germline V CDR1 and CDR2: MGHRA, YSYEKL. After removal of 1 base from V and 0 bases from J, the junction contained 8 bases not matched to a gene. The chain's CDR3 is CASSQGYSDRGLSYEQYF. In DNA, the CDR3 is TGCGCCAGCAGCCAAGGGTATTCGGACAGGGGGCTCTCCTACGAGCAGTACTTC.

In this sample, this clone turned up once. The V call is TRBV5-5, the J call TRBJ2-5; the match to TRBD2 covers 10 bases. J was trimmed by 5 bases and V by 0 bases; bases with no gene match: 7. The CDR3 runs 16 residues. Per the germline V gene, CDR1 is SGHKS and CDR2 is YYEKEE (reference sequence). CDR3 protein: CASSLAPAGGRETQYF. CDR3 nucleotide sequence: TGTGCCAGCAGCTTGGCGCCAGCGGGGGGGCGGGAGACCCAGTACTTC. The whole variable domain, filled in from reference TRBV5-5 and TRBJ2-5, reads DAGVTQSPTHLIKTRGQQVTLRCSPISGHKSVSWYQQVLGQGPQFIFQYYEKEERGRGNFPDRFSARQFPNYSSELNVNALLLGDSALYLCASSLAPAGGRETQYFGPGTRLLVL.

The V call is TRBV4-1, the J call TRBJ1-2; 7 bases match TRBD1. Trimming at V came to 6 bases and at J to 6 bases, leaving 7 bases not matched to a gene. Germline assignment: CDR1 MGHRA and CDR2 YSYEKL. There are 13 residues in the CDR3. CDR3 bases: TGCGCCAGCAGACTCACAGGGGCCCATGGCTACACCTTC. Amino acid sequence: CASRLTGAHGYTF.

The genes are TRBV7-6 and TRBJ1-4; the match to TRBD1 covers 9 bases. This CDR3 is built from 18 residues. Germline V gene lookup returns CDR1 SGHVS and CDR2 FNYEAQ. V shed 1 base and J 8 bases; nucleotides not matched to a gene: 14. Here the CDR3 reads CASSLDMTGGTSQEKLFF. DNA for the CDR3: TGTGCCAGCAGCTTAGATATGACAGGGGGTACTTCTCAAGAAAAACTGTTTTTT.

This chain uses TRBV5-1 with TRBJ2-3; the match to TRBD2 covers 8 bases. The CDR3 length is 14 residues. The germline V gene encodes CDR1 SGHRS and CDR2 YFSETQ. V was pared by 3 bases and J by 5 bases, with 5 bases of the junction left unmatched. The CDR3 region has the DNA TGCGCCAGCAGCTCTGGACTAGCTAGAGATACGCAGTATTTT. Translating it yields CASSSGLARDTQYF.

The J gene is TRBJ2-5, the V gene TRBV7-9, with 7 bases aligning to TRBD1. CDR1 and CDR2 (germline): SEHNR, FQNEAQ (reference sequence). The CDR3 extends over 13 amino acids. The V segment lost 5 bases and the J segment 5 bases; nucleotides outside the gene matches: 5. CDR3 in amino acids: CASSRDSRETQYF. CDR3 bases: TGTGCCAGCAGCCGGGACAGTCGGGAGACCCAGTACTTC.

Only one count was recorded for this clone. The chain combines TRBV10-3 with TRBJ2-3, with 7 bases aligning to TRBD1. Germline CDR1 ENHRY, CDR2 SYGVKD. The CDR3 has 14 residues. The V and J ends lost 2 bases and 4 bases, in that order; junction bases with no gene match: 3. CDR3 sequence (DNA): TGTGCCATCAGTGAGGACAGGGTCCCAGATACGCAGTATTTT. It yields the protein CAISEDRVPDTQYF.

Notes on this clone: This same CDR3 is encoded by further DNA sequences in the sample. The J gene is TRBJ1-5, the V gene TRBV30, with 10 bases lining up with TRBD1. J was trimmed by 7 bases and V by 5 bases; bases with no gene match: 5. The CDR3 is 13 amino acids. Germline V gene data show CDR1 as GTSNPN and CDR2 as SVGIG (reference sequence). The CDR3 loop reads CAWATGGDQPQHF. For the CDR3, the DNA is TGTGCCTGGGCGACAGGGGGCGACCAGCCCCAGCATTTT.

This rearrangement joins TRBV12-3 or TRBV12-4 to TRBJ1-3; no reliable D call. Trimming pared 3 bases from V and 3 bases from J, leaving 6 bases between. The CDR3 is 13 residues long. Here the CDR3 reads CASSFGLGNTIYF. In nucleotides, the CDR3 is TGTGCCAGCAGTTTTGGGCTTGGAAACACCATATATTTT.

The chain has TRBV5-1 and TRBJ1-5; D is unresolved. The CDR3 contains 14 residues. The germline CDR1 and CDR2 sequences are SGHRS and YFSETQ. The V gene lost 4 bases and the J gene lost 5 bases, with 13 bases spanning the gap. CDR3: CASSPDTFDQPQHF. In DNA, the CDR3 is TGCGCCAGCAGCCCCGACACCTTCGATCAGCCCCAGCATTTT. Supplemented by reference TRBV5-1 and TRBJ1-5, the full variable domain reads KAGVTQTPRYLIKTRGQQVTLSCSPISGHRSVSWYQQTPGQGLQFLFEYFSETQRNKGNFPGRFSGRQFSNSRSEMNVSTLELGDSALYLCASSPDTFDQPQHFGDGTRLSIL.

The CDR3 bases are TGCGCCAGCCACGTAGATCAGCCCCAGCATTTT. Protein: CASHVDQPQHF. The chain recombines TRBV23-1 with TRBJ1-5; unclear D gene. TRBV23-1 is an ORF for which the function is uncertain. The CDR3 contains 11 residues. V was shortened by 8 bases and J by 5 bases, with 7 bases between the two germline ends.

The V gene is TRBV6-5, the J gene TRBJ1-3, with no clear D. The CDR3 has 13 amino acids. V lost 6 bases to trimming and J lost 4 bases, with 10 bases between them. CDR1 is MNHEY, CDR2 SVGAGI, per germline. The CDR3 spells CASRSLSGNTIYF. DNA of the CDR3: TGTGCCAGCAGGTCCCTTTCCGGAAACACCATATATTTT.

The V and J genes are TRBV5-1 and TRBJ1-1; D perhaps matches TRBD1 (5 bases). Germline CDR1 and CDR2: SGHRS and YFSETQ. The V end lost 0 bases, the J end lost 4 bases, and 13 bases lay between the germline ends. CDR3 length: 15 residues. The CDR3 region is CASSLAPLDSTEAFF. CDR3 nucleotide sequence: TGCGCCAGCAGCTTGGCTCCCCTAGACAGCACTGAAGCTTTCTTT.

Here the CDR3 DNA reads TGTGCCAGTAGTATTGGGACAGGGAATGAGCAGTTCTTC. It encodes CASSIGTGNEQFF. The rearrangement joins TRBV19 to TRBJ2-1; 9 nucleotides agree with TRBD1. Trimming took 3 bases from V and 7 from J; bases not matched to a gene: 1. Looked up from germline, CDR1 is LNHDA and CDR2 is SQIVND (reference sequence). The CDR3 contains 13 residues.

V usage is TRBV5-4 and J usage is TRBJ2-1; the match to TRBD2 covers 7 bases. This CDR3 comprises 15 residues. Germline V gene lookup returns CDR1 SGHNT and CDR2 YYREEE (reference sequence). The V segment lost 6 bases and the J segment 5 bases; nucleotides outside the gene matches: 11. The CDR3 DNA sequence: TGTGCCAGCACCCTTCTGGGGGGGTTGAACAATGAGCAGTTCTTC. Amino acid sequence: CASTLLGGLNNEQFF.

The rearrangement joins TRBV24-1 to TRBJ2-1, with 12 bases fitting TRBD2. The ends lost 5 bases at V and 7 bases at J; junction bases unmatched: 5. This CDR3 region has 15 residues. Germline V lookup: CDR1 KGHDR, CDR2 SFDVKD. CDR3 bases: TGTGCCACCAGTGCGGGGACTAGCGGGCAAAATGAGCAGTTCTTC. Its protein product is CATSAGTSGQNEQFF.

The chain joins TRBV19 to TRBJ1-2; 9 positions match TRBD1. After removal of 10 bases from V and 4 bases from J, the junction contained 7 bases not matched to a gene. Per the germline V gene, CDR1 is LNHDA and CDR2 is SQIVND (reference sequence). The CDR3 has 13 amino acids. This chain's CDR3 is CATRGTGTYGYTF. The DNA for the CDR3 is TGTGCCACAAGAGGGACAGGGACCTATGGCTACACCTTC.

This clone was recorded once. The chain combines TRBV11-2 with TRBJ2-1; possible D gene TRBD2, 5 bases. The V end was cut by 1 base, the J end by 10 bases, with 8 bases between. The CDR3 length is 12 residues. CDR1 is SGHAT, CDR2 FQNNGV, per germline. Written as DNA, the CDR3 is TGTGCCAGCAGCTTAGGTACGGGGGAGCAGTTCTTC. It specifies CASSLGTGEQFF.

J is TRBJ1-2 and V is TRBV29-1; unclear D gene. The germline V gene has CDR1 SQVTM and CDR2 ANQGSEA. The V end was cut by 0 bases, the J end by 7 bases, with 12 bases between. CDR3 length: 13 residues. In nucleotides, the CDR3 is TGCAGCGTTGAAGAGGCCGGGAGAACTGGCTACACCTTC. Protein product: CSVEEAGRTGYTF.

The V and J genes are TRBV29-1 and TRBJ1-5; D not resolved. CDR3 length: 14 amino acids. Trimming removed 5 bases at V and 4 bases at J, with 15 bases between. Germline CDR1 reads SQVTM; CDR2 reads ANQGSEA. This CDR3 is CSVRSGGYNQPQHF. The DNA for the CDR3 is TGCAGCGTTCGATCGGGAGGGTATAATCAGCCCCAGCATTTT.

This sequence joins TRBV2 and TRBJ2-2; D not certain. The CDR3 contains 13 residues. The V end was cut by 4 bases, the J end by 5 bases, with 8 bases between. The germline V gene has CDR1 SNHLY and CDR2 FYNNEI. CDR3 DNA sequence: TGTGCCAGCAGTGGTATTACAACCGGGGAGCTGTTTTTT. Its translation: CASSGITTGELFF.

CDR3 sequence reads: CASSLRPYSPLHF. DNA for the CDR3: TGTGCCAGCAGCCTCCGTCCCTATTCACCCCTCCACTTT. This chain joins TRBV7-2 and TRBJ1-6, with D hard to call. This CDR3 has 13 residues. The V end lost 5 bases, the J end lost 8 bases, and 10 bases lay between the germline ends. Germline CDR1 SGHTA, CDR2 FQGNSA.

This clone was observed a single time. The chain uses TRBV7-9 and TRBJ2-5; 10 positions match TRBD2. The junction had 11 bases not matched to a gene; V was cut back by 4 bases and J by 6 bases. The CDR3 spans 16 residues. Germline V gene lookup returns CDR1 SEHNR and CDR2 FQNEAQ (reference sequence). The CDR3: CASSSAAGTSDKTQYF. CDR3 nucleotide sequence: TGTGCCAGCAGCTCAGCGGCCGGGACTAGCGATAAGACCCAGTACTTC. Together with reference TRBV7-9 and TRBJ2-5, the CDR3 gives the full variable domain: DTGVSQNPRHKITKRGQNVTFRCDPISEHNRLYWYRQTLGQGPEFLTYFQNEAQLEKSRLLSDRFSAERPKGSFSTLEIQRTEQGDSAMYLCASSSAAGTSDKTQYFGPGTRLLVL.

Here the CDR3 DNA reads TGCGCCAGCAGCCAAACCCAGGGGAATCTCTATGGCTACACCTTC. As protein: CASSQTQGNLYGYTF. The rearrangement uses TRBV4-1 and TRBJ1-2; a weak D match, TRBD1 (6 bases). CDR3 length: 15 amino acids. Germline V gives CDR1 MGHRA, CDR2 YSYEKL. The V and J ends lost 2 bases and 4 bases respectively, with 14 bases between them.

V and J are TRBV2 and TRBJ2-7; TRBD1 is a possible D gene (5 bases). Per the germline V gene, CDR1 is SNHLY and CDR2 is FYNNEI. V lost 8 bases and J 7 bases, leaving 15 bases between the germline ends. The CDR3 runs to 12 residues. CDR3 protein: CASGARSQEQYF. The CDR3 bases are TGTGCCAGCGGGGCCAGGAGCCAAGAGCAGTACTTC.

The chain employs TRBV13 and TRBJ2-2; unclear D gene. CDR1 PRHDT and CDR2 FYEKMQ come from the germline V gene (reference sequence). The V end was cut by 4 bases, the J end by 0 bases, with 9 bases between. The CDR3 totals 15 residues. Here the CDR3 reads CASSSYRTNTGELFF. For the CDR3, the DNA is TGTGCCAGCAGCTCCTACAGAACGAACACCGGGGAGCTGTTTTTT.